Listed below are T cell receptor beta chains from one sample, sequenced in a study of low-dose radiotherapy and immunotherapy resistance in tumors. One entry per CDR3 protein results from TCRdb running MiXCR on the reads. This table holds about 64,000 distinct CDR3 sequences, approximately 25% found once. Sequencing was performed on PBMCs, taken before treatment. The receptors derive from a male donor with rectosigmoid adenocarcinoma. Both conserved end residues are trimmed from each CDR3.

TRBV12-5,TRBJ2-6,ASAGTGISGANVLT
TRBV7-8,TRBJ1-4,ASRLHATNEKLF
TRBV12-3/TRBV12-4,TRBJ2-7,ASSSAGADHEQY
TRBV18,TRBJ2-5,ASSPGQGVAETQY
TRBV20-1,TRBJ1-2,SAPLDTKGYT
TRBV20-1,TRBJ2-3,SASRQGPSDTQY
TRBV3-1,TRBJ2-1,ATRDGTSGSRNEQF
TRBV19,TRBJ1-5,ASSIGTGWGRAQH
TRBV18,TRBJ2-3,ASSPKTSGATDTQY
TRBV29-1,TRBJ2-7,SVAASYEQY
TRBV6-2/TRBV6-3,TRBJ2-7,ASRDGYEQY
TRBV6-6,TRBJ1-5,ASTLPEFNQPQH
TRBV6-2/TRBV6-3,TRBJ1-1,ASSERENTEAF
TRBV7-2,TRBJ2-7,ASSFSRSSYEQY
TRBV6-6,TRBJ2-4,ASSVQGRLGNIQY
TRBV28,TRBJ2-7,ASSFEGLLREQY
TRBV19,TRBJ2-2,ASSIILAGAGGELF
TRBV20-1,TRBJ2-3,SARVSGGYQDTQY
TRBV18,TRBJ2-1,ASSPGELAYNEQF
TRBV6-2/TRBV6-3,TRBJ2-7,ASSQGGEQY
TRBV28,TRBJ2-5,ASTPGGAQY
TRBV29-1,TRBJ1-1,CVAPGGADTEAF
TRBV20-1,TRBJ2-1,SARDLAGYSYNEQF
TRBV5-1,TRBJ2-2,ASSFAGDTGELF
TRBV14,TRBJ1-2,ASSRPGFNYGYT
TRBV5-4,TRBJ2-5,ASSSGGARSLQETQY
TRBV29-1,TRBJ1-1,SVLGLMNTEAF
TRBV28,TRBJ2-1,ASRDSGGYNEQF
TRBV2,TRBJ2-7,ASSLRASGTEQY
TRBV6-2/TRBV6-3,TRBJ2-1,ASSPTPVVGVNEQF
TRBV4-1,TRBJ1-6,ASSQAVVVGYNSPLH
TRBV28,TRBJ1-1,ASSLLPGEQGRTEAF
TRBV28,TRBJ2-7,ASGQRKSYEQY
TRBV28,TRBJ2-7,ASSPGDKPYEQY
TRBV11-2,TRBJ2-1,ASSSGYNEQF
TRBV20-1,TRBJ2-4,SARGPGVGPD
TRBV19,TRBJ1-5,ASILRGSNQPQH
TRBV4-3,TRBJ1-3,ASSQGTGSGGNTIY
TRBV3-1,TRBJ2-7,ASSPGGEQY
TRBV29-1,TRBJ2-2,SVDVGDYSGELF
TRBV12-3/TRBV12-4,TRBJ1-4,ASSLVQSNEKLF
TRBV28,TRBJ1-6,ASSEGGVNNSPLH